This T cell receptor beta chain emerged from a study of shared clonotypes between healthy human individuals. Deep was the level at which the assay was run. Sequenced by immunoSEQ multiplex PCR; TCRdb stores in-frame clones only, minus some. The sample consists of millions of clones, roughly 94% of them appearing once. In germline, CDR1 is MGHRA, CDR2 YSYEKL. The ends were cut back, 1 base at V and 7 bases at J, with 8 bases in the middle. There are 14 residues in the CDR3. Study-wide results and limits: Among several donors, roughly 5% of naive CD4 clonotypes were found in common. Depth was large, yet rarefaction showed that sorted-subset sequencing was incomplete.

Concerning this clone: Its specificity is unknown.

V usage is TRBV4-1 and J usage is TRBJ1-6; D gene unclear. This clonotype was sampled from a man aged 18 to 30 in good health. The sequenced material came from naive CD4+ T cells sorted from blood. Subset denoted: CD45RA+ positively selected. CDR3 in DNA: TGCGCCAGCAGCCAAGGAGTCCCAAATTCACCCCTCCACTTT. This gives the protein CASSQGVPNSPLHF.